Presented here are 4 T cell receptor beta chains from one specimen sequenced in a study of CD8+ T cells in alopecia areata listed by TCRdb under 2018. Libraries were built with the immunoSEQ multiplex PCR assay. To provide template for TCR sequencing, every sample had RNA extracted and reverse transcribed into cDNA. TCRdb obtained this table from immuneACCESS and retained in-frame rearrangements with V and J assigned. These tables miss some clones; where compared with another copy, unresolved V genes account for less than half of the shortfall, and the remainder is unexplained. For this sample there are roughly 180,000 clones; approximately 55% appear just once. Of the sample, about a tenth is held by the ten largest clones. Read against the paper, the sample's time point label means: about 25 weeks on oral tofacitinib. According to the study, the label for this sample's treatment or condition signals: oral pan-JAK inhibitor, 5-10 mg twice daily.

This specimen was CD8+ T cells sorted from blood, taken at week 24, from a patient treated with tofacitinib. The receptor source for this set is a human donor with alopecia areata.

This chain joins TRBV30 and TRBJ2-7, with D perhaps matching TRBD1 or TRBD2 (5 bases each). CDR1 is GTSNPN and CDR2 is SVGIG in the germline V gene (reference sequence). Trimming left V 3 bases short and J 1 base short, with 10 bases between. The CDR3 extends over 13 amino acids. The CDR3 DNA follows: TGTGCCTGGAGGAGGGGATCTTCCTACGAGCAGTACTTC. Translation gives CAWRRGSSYEQYF. The complete variable domain, with remaining parts taken from reference TRBV30 and TRBJ2-7, reads SQTIHQWPATLVQPVGSPLSLECTVEGTSNPNLYWYRQAAGRGLQLLFYSVGIGQISSEVPQNLSASRPQDRQFILSSKKLLLSDSGFYLCAWRRGSSYEQYFGPGTRLTVT.

The chain is built from TRBV27 and TRBJ2-7, with D possibly TRBD1 on 7 matching bases. The V gene lost 0 bases and the J gene lost 2 bases, with 14 bases spanning the gap. Germline lookup yields CDR1 MNHEY and CDR2 SMNVEV (reference sequence). The CDR3 has 16 residues. CDR3 sequence reads: CASSLSAGQYTYEQYF. Here the CDR3 DNA reads TGTGCCAGCAGTTTATCTGCGGGACAGTACACCTACGAGCAGTACTTC.

This clone has just one count. The rearrangement links TRBV11-2 to TRBJ2-1, with 7 positions matching TRBD1. Germline CDR1 and CDR2: SGHAT and FQNNGV. The CDR3 sequence is 16 residues long. V shed 5 bases and J 0 bases; nucleotides not matched to a gene: 7. The CDR3 loop is CASSVSTGSSYNEQFF. CDR3 coding DNA: TGTGCCAGCAGCGTCTCGACAGGGAGCTCCTACAATGAGCAGTTCTTC. Full variable domain (missing parts from reference TRBV11-2 and TRBJ2-1): EAGVAQSPRYKIIEKRQSVAFWCNPISGHATLYWYQQILGQGPKLLIQFQNNGVVDDSQLPKDRFSAERLKGVDSTLKIQPAKLEDSAVYLCASSVSTGSSYNEQFFGPGTRLTVL.

In its sample, this clone was seen a few times. This chain links TRBV29-1 with TRBJ2-1, with D perhaps TRBD2 (7 bases). The CDR3 totals 15 residues. Trimming shortened V by 7 bases and J by 8 bases, and 24 bases separated the two germline ends. CDR1 and CDR2 (germline): SQVTM, ANQGSEA. CDR3 nucleotide sequence: TGCAGCGCCGACCTCCTTAACAGGGAGGGTGATGAGCAGTTCTTC. Residues: CSADLLNREGDEQFF.